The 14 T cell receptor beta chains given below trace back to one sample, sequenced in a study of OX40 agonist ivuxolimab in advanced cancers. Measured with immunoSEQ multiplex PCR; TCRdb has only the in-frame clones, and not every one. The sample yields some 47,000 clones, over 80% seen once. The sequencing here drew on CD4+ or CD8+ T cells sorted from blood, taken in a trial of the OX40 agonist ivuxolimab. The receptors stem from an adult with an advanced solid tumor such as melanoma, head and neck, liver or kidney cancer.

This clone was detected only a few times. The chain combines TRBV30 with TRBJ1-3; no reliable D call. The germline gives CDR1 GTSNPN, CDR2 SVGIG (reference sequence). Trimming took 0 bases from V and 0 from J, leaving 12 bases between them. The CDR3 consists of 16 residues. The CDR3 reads CAWSVPRMYSGNTIYF. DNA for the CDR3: TGTGCCTGGAGTGTACCAAGGATGTACTCTGGAAACACCATATATTTT.

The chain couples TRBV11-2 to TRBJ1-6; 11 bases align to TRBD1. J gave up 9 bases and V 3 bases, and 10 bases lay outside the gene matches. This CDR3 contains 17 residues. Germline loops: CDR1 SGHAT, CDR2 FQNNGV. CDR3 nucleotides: TGTGCCAGCAGCTTCCGAGGGGGACAGGGGGGAATTTCACCCCTCCACTTT. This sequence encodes CASSFRGGQGGISPLHF.

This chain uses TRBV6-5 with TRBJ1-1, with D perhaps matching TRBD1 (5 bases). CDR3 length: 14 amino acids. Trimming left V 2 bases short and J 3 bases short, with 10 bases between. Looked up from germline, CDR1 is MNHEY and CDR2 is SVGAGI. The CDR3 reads CASSYRRGDTEAFF. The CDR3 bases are TGTGCCAGCAGTTACCGGCGGGGCGACACTGAAGCTTTCTTT.

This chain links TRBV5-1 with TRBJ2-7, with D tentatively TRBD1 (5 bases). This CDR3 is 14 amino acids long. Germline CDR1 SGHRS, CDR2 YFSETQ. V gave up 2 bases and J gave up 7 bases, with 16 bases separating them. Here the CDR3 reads CASSLGLGVGEQYF. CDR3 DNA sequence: TGCGCCAGCAGCTTAGGCCTAGGGGTCGGAGAGCAGTACTTC.

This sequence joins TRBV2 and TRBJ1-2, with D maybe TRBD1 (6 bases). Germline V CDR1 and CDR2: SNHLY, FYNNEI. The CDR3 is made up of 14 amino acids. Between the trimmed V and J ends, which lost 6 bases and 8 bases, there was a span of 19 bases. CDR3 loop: CASRPGQPGGGYTF. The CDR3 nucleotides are TGTGCCAGCAGACCCGGACAGCCGGGGGGCGGCTACACCTTC.

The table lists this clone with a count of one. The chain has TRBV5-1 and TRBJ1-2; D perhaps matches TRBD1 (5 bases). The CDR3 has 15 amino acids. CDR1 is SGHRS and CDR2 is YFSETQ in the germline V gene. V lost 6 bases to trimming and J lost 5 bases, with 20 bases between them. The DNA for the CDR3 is TGCGCCAGCACCTCGGGGGGGGGTCCCCAATATGGCTACACCTTC. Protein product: CASTSGGGPQYGYTF.

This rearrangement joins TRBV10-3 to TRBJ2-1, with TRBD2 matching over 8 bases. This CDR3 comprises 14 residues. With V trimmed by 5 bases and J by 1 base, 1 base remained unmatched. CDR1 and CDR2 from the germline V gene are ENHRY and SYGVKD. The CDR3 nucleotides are TGTGCCATCAGTCAGCGGGAGTCCTACAATGAGCAGTTCTTC. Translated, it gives CAISQRESYNEQFF.

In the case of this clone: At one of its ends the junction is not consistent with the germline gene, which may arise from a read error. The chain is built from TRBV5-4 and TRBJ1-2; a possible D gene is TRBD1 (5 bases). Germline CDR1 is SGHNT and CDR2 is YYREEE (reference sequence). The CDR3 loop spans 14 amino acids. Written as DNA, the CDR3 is TGTGCCGGCAGCTTGGAAACAGGCGGCTATGGCTACACCTTC. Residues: CAGSLETGGYGYTF.

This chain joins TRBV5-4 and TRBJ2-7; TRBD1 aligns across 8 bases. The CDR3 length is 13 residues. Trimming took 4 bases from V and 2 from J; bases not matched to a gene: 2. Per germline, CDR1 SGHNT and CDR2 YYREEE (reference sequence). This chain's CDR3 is CASSVDRAYEQYF. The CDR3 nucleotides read TGTGCCAGCAGCGTGGACAGGGCCTACGAGCAGTACTTC.

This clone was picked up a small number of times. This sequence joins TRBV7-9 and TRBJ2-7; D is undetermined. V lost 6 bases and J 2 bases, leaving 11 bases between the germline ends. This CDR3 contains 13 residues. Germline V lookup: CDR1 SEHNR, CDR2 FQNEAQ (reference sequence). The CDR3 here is CASSSGRAYEQYF. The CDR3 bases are TGTGCCAGCAGTTCAGGACGGGCCTACGAGCAGTACTTC.

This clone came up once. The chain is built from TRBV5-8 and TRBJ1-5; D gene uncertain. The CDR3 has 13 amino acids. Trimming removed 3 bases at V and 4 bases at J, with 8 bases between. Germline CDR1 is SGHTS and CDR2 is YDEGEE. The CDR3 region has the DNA TGTGCCAGCAGCTACGGACGGAATCAGCCCCAGCATTTT. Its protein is CASSYGRNQPQHF. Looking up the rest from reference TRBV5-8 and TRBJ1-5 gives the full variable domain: EAGVTQSPTHLIKTRGQQATLRCSPISGHTSVYWYQQALGLGLQFLLWYDEGEERNRGNFPPRFSGRQFPNYSSELNVNALELEDSALYLCASSYGRNQPQHFGDGTRLSIL.

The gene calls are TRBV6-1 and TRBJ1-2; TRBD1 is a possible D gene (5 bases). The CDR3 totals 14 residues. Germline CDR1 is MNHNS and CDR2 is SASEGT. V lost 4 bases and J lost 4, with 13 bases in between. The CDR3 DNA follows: TGTGCCAGCAGTGCTAAGGGGTGGACCTATGGCTACACCTTC. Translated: CASSAKGWTYGYTF.

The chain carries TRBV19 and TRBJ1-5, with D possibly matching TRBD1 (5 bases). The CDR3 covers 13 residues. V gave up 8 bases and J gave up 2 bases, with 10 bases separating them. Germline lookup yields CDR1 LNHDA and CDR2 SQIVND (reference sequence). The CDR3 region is CASGTGRNQPQHF. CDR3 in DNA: TGTGCCAGTGGCACAGGACGCAATCAGCCCCAGCATTTT.

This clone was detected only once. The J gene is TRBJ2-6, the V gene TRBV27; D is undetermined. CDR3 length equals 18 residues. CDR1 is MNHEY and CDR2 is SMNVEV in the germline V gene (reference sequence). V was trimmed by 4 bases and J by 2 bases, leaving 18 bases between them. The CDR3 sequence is CASSWLRGRDPGANVLTF. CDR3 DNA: TGTGCCAGCAGTTGGCTAAGAGGTAGAGACCCTGGGGCCAACGTCCTGACTTTC.